These 18 T cell receptor beta chains were all obtained from the same sample, sequenced in a study of CD8 T cells in Susac syndrome. RNA amounts of about 0.45 to 1 ug underwent reverse transcription with random hexamers. MiXCR was run by TCRdb on the immunoSEQ multiplex PCR reads, yielding one entry per CDR3 protein. There are some 150,000 distinct CDR3 sequences in the sample; over 95% occur only once, and 0.14% to 0.15% lies in the top ten. Sequenced input: CD8+ T cells from PBMCs. These receptors were taken from a human donor with multiple sclerosis.

This sequence joins TRBV5-6 and TRBJ2-7, with D possibly TRBD1 on 6 matching bases. V was pared by 1 base and J by 4 bases, with 12 bases between. Germline CDR1 and CDR2: SGHDT and YYEEEE. CDR3 length: 14 residues. The CDR3 spells CASSLWNRAYEQYF. In DNA, the CDR3 is TGTGCCAGCAGCTTGTGGAACAGGGCGTACGAGCAGTACTTC.

The V gene is TRBV14, the J gene TRBJ2-3, with D possibly TRBD2 on 5 matching bases. CDR1 is SGHDN and CDR2 is FVKESK in the germline V gene. This CDR3 is 13 amino acids long. Between the trimmed V and J ends, which lost 4 bases and 6 bases, there was a span of 11 bases. The CDR3 protein is CASSPSTRDTQYF. CDR3 bases: TGTGCCAGCAGCCCGTCCACTAGGGATACGCAGTATTTT.

The chain combines TRBV7-8 with TRBJ1-5, with 9 nucleotides matching TRBD1. The germline CDR1 and CDR2 sequences are SGHVS and FQNEAQ. This CDR3 is built from 14 residues. V lost 1 base, J lost 9 bases, and 4 bases stayed unmatched. CDR3 bases: TGTGCCAGCAGCTTAGGACAGGGGGTGCTGCCCCAGCATTTT. Its translation is CASSLGQGVLPQHF.

V and J are TRBV20-1 and TRBJ2-1, with TRBD2 matching 12 bases. Germline assignment: CDR1 DFQATT and CDR2 SNEGSKA (reference sequence). Trimming cost V 8 bases and J 9 bases; bases outside gene matches: 11. CDR3 length: 14 amino acids. CDR3 residues: CSPKTSGGRGEQFF. For the CDR3, the DNA is TGCAGTCCCAAAACTAGCGGGGGGCGGGGTGAGCAGTTCTTC.

This rearrangement joins TRBV28 to TRBJ2-6, with a tentative D call TRBD2 (5 bases). With 8 bases removed from V and 0 bases from J, the gap between germline ends came to 8 bases. CDR3 length equals 14 residues. Germline V lookup: CDR1 MDHEN, CDR2 SYDVKM. CDR3 in amino acids: CASVEGSGANVLTF. In nucleotides, the CDR3 is TGTGCCAGCGTCGAGGGCTCTGGGGCCAACGTCCTGACTTTC.

The chain uses TRBV27 and TRBJ2-7; 11 bases match TRBD2. The CDR3 has 15 amino acids. Germline CDR1 and CDR2: MNHEY and SMNVEV (reference sequence). V was clipped by 8 bases and J by 3 bases; unmatched bases: 9. The CDR3 nucleotides are TGTGCCAGCGGGGCTAGCGGGGGGCCCTTCTACGAGCAGTACTTC. As protein: CASGASGGPFYEQYF.

The rearrangement links TRBV5-1 to TRBJ2-7, with a weak D call TRBD1 (6 bases). Looked up from germline, CDR1 is SGHRS and CDR2 is YFSETQ. The V and J ends lost 0 bases and 5 bases respectively, with 24 bases between them. This CDR3 spans 18 amino acids. This chain's CDR3 is CASSLVVRMVRGDHEQYV. The CDR3, as DNA: TGCGCCAGCAGCTTGGTTGTTCGAATGGTCAGGGGAGACCACGAGCAGTACGTC.

The chain uses TRBV5-4 and TRBJ2-6, with 9 positions matching TRBD1. The CDR3 is made up of 17 amino acids. The germline CDR1 and CDR2 sequences are SGHNT and YYREEE (reference sequence). V was clipped by 4 bases and J by 0 bases; unmatched bases: 5. CDR3 coding DNA: TGTGCCAGCAGCCGACAGGGGGGCTTCTCTGGGGCCAACGTCCTGACTTTC. Encoded protein: CASSRQGGFSGANVLTF. The variable domain in full, with the rest retrieved from reference TRBV5-4 and TRBJ2-6, is ETGVTQSPTHLIKTRGQQVTLRCSSQSGHNTVSWYQQALGQGPQFIFQYYREEENGRGNFPPRFSGLQFPNYSSELNVNALELDDSALYLCASSRQGGFSGANVLTFGAGSRLTVL.

This chain connects TRBV29-1 to TRBJ1-4; 7 nucleotides align to TRBD1. After removal of 7 bases from V and 8 bases from J, the junction contained 7 bases not matched to a gene. This CDR3 contains 12 residues. In germline, CDR1 is SQVTM, CDR2 ANQGSEA. CDR3 sequence reads: CSGTQGEEKLFF. The DNA of the CDR3 is TGCAGCGGGACCCAGGGGGAAGAAAAACTGTTTTTT. The whole variable domain, remainder taken from reference TRBV29-1 and TRBJ1-4, is SAVISQKPSRDICQRGTSLTIQCQVDSQVTMMFWYRQQPGQSLTLIATANQGSEATYESGFVIDKFPISRPNLTFSTLTVSNMSPEDSSIYLCSGTQGEEKLFFGSGTQLSVL.

This chain links TRBV27 with TRBJ1-5; TRBD1 matches 9 bases. Losses at the gene ends were 5 bases for V and 6 bases for J; bases not matched to a gene: 5. Germline V gives CDR1 MNHEY, CDR2 SMNVEV (reference sequence). The CDR3 spans 14 residues. In DNA, the CDR3 is TGTGCCAGCAGTCCGACAGGGGGGCCTCAGCCCCAGCATTTT. Translated: CASSPTGGPQPQHF.

This chain joins TRBV5-1 and TRBJ1-1; the D gene is possibly TRBD1 (6 bases). Looked up from germline, CDR1 is SGHRS and CDR2 is YFSETQ. V was cut by 1 base and J by 1 base, with 14 bases left in between. The CDR3 length is 16 residues. The CDR3 DNA reads as TGCGCCAGCAGCTTGCGGGGGGCTCAGCCGAACACTGAAGCTTTCTTT. Its translation: CASSLRGAQPNTEAFF. Full variable domain (outside the CDR3, taken from reference TRBV5-1 and TRBJ1-1): KAGVTQTPRYLIKTRGQQVTLSCSPISGHRSVSWYQQTPGQGLQFLFEYFSETQRNKGNFPGRFSGRQFSNSRSEMNVSTLELGDSALYLCASSLRGAQPNTEAFFGQGTRLTVV.

The chain recombines TRBV13 with TRBJ1-5; D ambiguous. V shed 2 bases and J shed 6 bases, with 5 bases lying between them. The CDR3 is 12 residues long. Germline CDR1 is PRHDT and CDR2 is FYEKMQ (reference sequence). CDR3 in amino acids: CASSLPGQPQHF. CDR3 nucleotides: TGTGCCAGCAGCTTACCAGGTCAGCCCCAGCATTTT.

The gene calls are TRBV20-1 and TRBJ1-1; tentatively, D is TRBD1 (6 bases). The CDR3 is made up of 12 amino acids. Trimming removed 6 bases at V and 4 bases at J, with 12 bases between. Germline V gives CDR1 DFQATT, CDR2 SNEGSKA (reference sequence). CDR3 nucleotide sequence: TGCAGTGCCAACAAAGGGGGCACTGAAGCTTTCTTT. Its protein product is CSANKGGTEAFF.

This clonotype was seen only once. The rearrangement joins TRBV28 to TRBJ1-2, with D perhaps TRBD1 (6 bases). Looked up from germline, CDR1 is MDHEN and CDR2 is SYDVKM. The CDR3 runs to 16 residues. V was clipped by 2 bases and J by 2 bases, with 15 bases between them. The CDR3 here is CASSLTLRGPNYGYTF. Written as DNA, the CDR3 is TGTGCCAGCAGTTTAACCCTCAGGGGACCCAACTATGGCTACACCTTC.

The chain joins TRBV20-1 to TRBJ1-1; D remains unclear. V was shortened by 7 bases and J by 4 bases, with 16 bases between the two germline ends. Germline CDR1 DFQATT, CDR2 SNEGSKA (reference sequence). The CDR3 sequence is 13 residues long. CDR3 in DNA: TGCAGTGTCTGGTTAGGGAGTGGCACTGAAGCTTTCTTT. This encodes CSVWLGSGTEAFF.

The V gene is TRBV4-1, the J gene TRBJ1-5; D is unresolved. In germline, CDR1 is MGHRA, CDR2 YSYEKL. Trimming took 0 bases from V and 4 from J, leaving 13 bases between them. The CDR3 has 16 amino acids. The CDR3 DNA reads TGCGCCAGCAGCCAAGAACCGCCAAAGGGTAATCAGCCCCAGCATTTT. Translating it yields CASSQEPPKGNQPQHF.

V is TRBV2 and J is TRBJ2-7, with D unresolved. This CDR3 is built from 13 residues. Germline V gene data show CDR1 as SNHLY and CDR2 as FYNNEI. Trimming took 3 bases from V and 3 from J, leaving 9 bases between them. CDR3: CASSESTFYEQYV. For the CDR3, the DNA is TGTGCCAGCAGTGAGTCGACCTTCTACGAGCAGTACGTC.

The V and J genes are TRBV7-2 and TRBJ2-5; D gene ambiguous. Trimming left V 2 bases short and J 2 bases short, with 12 bases between. Germline loops: CDR1 SGHTA, CDR2 FQGNSA. The CDR3 is 15 amino acids. The CDR3 region has the DNA TGTGCCAGCAGCTTACCCTTACCGGCGCAAGAGACCCAGTACTTC. It translates to CASSLPLPAQETQYF.